The rows below give T cell receptor beta chains drawn from one sample of a study of T cell responses to AZD1222 COVID-19 vaccine. Generated by immunoSEQ multiplex PCR, the TCRdb table keeps only in-frame clones and is missing some. The repertoire consists of roughly 140,000 clones, with almost 90% occurring once and the leading ten covering 1.5% to 2%. The specimen was peripheral blood, collected 28 days after the second AZD1222 dose. The receptor source for this set is an adult who received the AZD1222 COVID-19 vaccine. CDR3s include the opening cysteine and the closing phenylalanine or tryptophan. A D gene is named only where the DNA matches it firmly. A clone size is listed for some rows: how often the clone was seen (once, few, many), or a class if it is expanded.

J gene | CDR3 length | V gene | D gene | clone size | CDR3 DNA | CDR3 protein
TRBJ1-5 | 15 | TRBV3-1/TRBV3-2 | . | . | TGTGCCAGCAGCCAACGTGACAGCCACAATCAGCCCCAGCATTTT | CASSQRDSHNQPQHF
TRBJ2-3 | 16 | TRBV5-4 | . | . | TGTGCCAGCTCTTATAGTCCAATAGCGCCCACAGATACGCAGTATTTT | CASSYSPIAPTDTQYF
TRBJ2-4 | 15 | TRBV27 | . | once | TGTGCCAGCGGACCCGGGTTTCTAGCCAAAAACATTCAGTACTTC | CASGPGFLAKNIQYF
TRBJ2-2 | 16 | TRBV12-2 | . | . | TGTGCAAGTCGCTACTCGGGGGCTAGCGGCCACGGGGAGCTGTTTTTT | CASRYSGASGHGELFF
TRBJ2-7 | 14 | TRBV5-4 | TRBD2 | . | TGTGCCAGCAGCACCGGACTAGGCTCCTACGAGCAGTACTTC | CASSTGLGSYEQYF
TRBJ1-1 | 15 | TRBV18 | . | . | TGTGCCAGCTCACCAGGTCTAGAGATTAACACTGAAGCTTTCTTT | CASSPGLEINTEAFF
TRBJ2-2 | 14 | TRBV6-5 | . | . | TGTGCCAGCATGAACAGCCTGAACACCGGGGAGCTGTTTTTT | CASMNSLNTGELFF
TRBJ1-2 | 16 | TRBV5-5 | . | . | TGTGCCAGCAGCTCCGAATTAGGGAGGAGAAACTATGGCTACACCTTC | CASSSELGRRNYGYTF
TRBJ2-7 | 14 | TRBV10-3 | . | . | TGTGCCATCAATACAGGGTCTTCTAACTACGAGCAGTACTTC | CAINTGSSNYEQYF
TRBJ1-4 | 15 | TRBV25-1 | TRBD1 | few | TGTGCCAGCAGTGCTGGTGACAGGGTCTATGAAAAACTGTTTTTT | CASSAGDRVYEKLFF
TRBJ1-5 | 15 | TRBV19 | . | . | TGTGCCAGTAATCGGGGGAGGGATAGCAATCAGCCCCAGCATTTT | CASNRGRDSNQPQHF
TRBJ2-3 | 15 | TRBV11-3 | . | . | TGTGCCAGCAGCTTAGGGGAATTGGGCACAGATACGCAGTATTTT | CASSLGELGTDTQYF
TRBJ2-7 | 16 | TRBV30 | TRBD2 | . | TGTGCCTGGAGCGGACTAGCGGGAGGCCTCTCCTACGAGCAGTACTTC | CAWSGLAGGLSYEQYF
TRBJ2-1 | 14 | TRBV29-1 | . | . | TGCAGCGTCGATGCCCTGAGCTCCTACAATGAGCAGTTCTTC | CSVDALSSYNEQFF
TRBJ1-1 | 14 | TRBV5-1 | . | . | TGCGCCAGCAGCTTGGGGCGGGGAAACACTGAAGCTTTCTTT | CASSLGRGNTEAFF
TRBJ2-2 | 15 | TRBV11-1 | . | few | TGTGCCAGCAGTTCGTCGAGGCTGAGAACCGGGGAGCTGTTTTTT | CASSSSRLRTGELFF
TRBJ2-1 | 17 | TRBV19 | TRBD2 | . | TGTGCCAGTAGTATTAGGGGGATAGCGGGGGAGAACAATGAGCAGTTCTTC | CASSIRGIAGENNEQFF
TRBJ1-1 | 14 | TRBV6-5 | . | . | TGTGCCAGCAGTTCGGCAGGGTTGAGACCTGAAGCTTTCTTT | CASSSAGLRPEAFF
TRBJ1-1 | 16 | TRBV9 | TRBD1 | . | TGTGCCAGCAGCTCCAACCCGACAGGGATTAACACTGAAGCTTTCTTT | CASSSNPTGINTEAFF
TRBJ2-6 | 14 | TRBV19 | . | . | TGTGCCAGTAGTAGGTACTCTGGGGCCAACGTCCTGACTTTC | CASSRYSGANVLTF
TRBJ2-5 | 14 | TRBV5-5 | . | . | TGTGCCAGCAGCCAAGGACTCCCAGGGGAGACCCAGTACTTC | CASSQGLPGETQYF
TRBJ1-1 | 13 | TRBV3-1/TRBV3-2 | . | . | TGTGCCAGCAGCCAGGGGGCCGACACTGAAGCTTTCTTT | CASSQGADTEAFF
TRBJ1-1 | 13 | TRBV5-6 | TRBD1 | . | TGTGCCAGCAGCTGGAGGACAGGGGCTGAAGCTTTCTTT | CASSWRTGAEAFF
TRBJ2-1 | 15 | TRBV4-1 | . | . | TGCGCCAGCATTGACCAGGGCCGCCGGGGCAATGAGCAGTTCTTC | CASIDQGRRGNEQFF
TRBJ2-1 | 19 | TRBV28 | TRBD2 | . | TGTGCCAGCAGTTTATTTGCCCAACCGAGCGGGAGTCCCTACAATGAGCAGTTCTTC | CASSLFAQPSGSPYNEQFF
TRBJ2-5 | 14 | TRBV14 | . | . | TGTGCCAGCAGCCCAATCCCGTTGGGGGAGACCCAGTACTTC | CASSPIPLGETQYF
TRBJ2-7 | 11 | TRBV2 | . | . | TGTGCCAGCAGTGTCTCTCGGGAGCAGTACTTC | CASSVSREQYF
TRBJ1-2 | 15 | TRBV19 | . | . | TGTGCCAGTAGTATAGTGGGGGTCGAGAGACATGGCTACACCTTC | CASSIVGVERHGYTF
TRBJ1-2 | 14 | TRBV6-5 | . | . | TGTGCCAGCAGGGACAAGGGGGATCACTATGGCTACACCTTC | CASRDKGDHYGYTF
TRBJ1-1 | 12 | TRBV30 | . | . | TGTGCCTGGAAAAGGGCGTTGAGTGAAGCTTTCTTT | CAWKRALSEAFF
TRBJ1-5 | 14 | TRBV4-3 | . | few | TGCGCCAGCAGCCAGGGCCGGGACCCCACCTCCCAGCATTTT | CASSQGRDPTSQHF
TRBJ1-6 | 13 | TRBV11-2 | . | once | TGTGCCAGCAGCTGGGATTATAATTCACCCCTCCACTTT | CASSWDYNSPLHF
TRBJ1-2 | 15 | TRBV5-5 | . | . | TGTGCCAGCAGCTTGGTGGGACAACATTGGGACGGCTACACCTTC | CASSLVGQHWDGYTF
TRBJ2-3 | 13 | TRBV29-1 | . | . | TGCAGCGTTGACGTGGCTCAGGGAGATACGCAGTATTTT | CSVDVAQGDTQYF
TRBJ1-1 | 12 | TRBV6-2/TRBV6-3 | . | once | TGTGCCAGCAGTTACGGCCCCACTGAAGCTTTCTTT | CASSYGPTEAFF
TRBJ1-2 | 14 | TRBV5-8 | . | . | TGTGCCAGCAGCCGACAGGCGACCAACTATGGCTACACCTTC | CASSRQATNYGYTF
TRBJ1-1 | 13 | TRBV19 | . | . | TGTGCCACCTCCGTCGGGGGGGGCACTGAAGCTTTCTTT | CATSVGGGTEAFF
TRBJ1-2 | 13 | TRBV19 | . | . | TGTGCCAGTAGCAGCAGGGGCGGTTCTGGCTACACCTTC | CASSSRGGSGYTF
TRBJ1-2 | 15 | TRBV5-4 | TRBD1 | . | TGTGCCAGCAGCCCAACAGGGGGACAGGGGAATGGCTACACCTTC | CASSPTGGQGNGYTF
TRBJ2-2 | 14 | TRBV28 | TRBD2 | . | TGTGCCAGCAGGTCTGGACTAGCAGGCGGGGAGCTGTTTTTT | CASRSGLAGGELFF
TRBJ2-5 | 14 | TRBV10-3 | . | . | TGTGCCACAGCCTCAGGGGGGGTACGAGAGACCCAGTACTTC | CATASGGVRETQYF
TRBJ1-5 | 15 | TRBV2 | TRBD1 | . | TGTGCCAGCCACGGGACAGGCAGGATCAATCAGCCCCAGCATTTT | CASHGTGRINQPQHF
TRBJ1-1 | 14 | TRBV5-1 | TRBD1 | once | TGCGCCAGCAGGCGGACAGGGGAGAGGACTGAAGCTTTCTTT | CASRRTGERTEAFF
TRBJ2-5 | 13 | TRBV7-3 | . | few | TGTGCCAGCAGCTTAAGCAGCCAAGAGACCCAGTACTTC | CASSLSSQETQYF
TRBJ1-2 | 15 | TRBV27 | TRBD1 | . | TGTGCCAGCAGTTCAAACAGGGGGCTGCTCTATGGCTACACCTTC | CASSSNRGLLYGYTF
TRBJ1-5 | 15 | TRBV7-2 | . | few | TGTGCCAGCAGCCTGGGCGCAGCCCAAAATCAGCCCCAGCATTTT | CASSLGAAQNQPQHF
TRBJ2-5 | 13 | TRBV29-1 | TRBD2 | . | TGCAGCGTCGGGACTACTTCCCAAGAGACCCAGTACTTC | CSVGTTSQETQYF
TRBJ2-3 | 15 | TRBV3-1/TRBV3-2 | . | . | TGTGCCAGCAGCCCCCGCCTCTCGAACACAGATACGCAGTATTTT | CASSPRLSNTDTQYF
TRBJ2-3 | 17 | TRBV3-1/TRBV3-2 | TRBD2 | . | TGTGCCAGCAGCCACCCTTTAGCGGGAGGACGGACAGATACGCAGTATTTT | CASSHPLAGGRTDTQYF
TRBJ2-3 | 13 | TRBV7-9 | . | . | TGTGCCAGCACCCCGCCCGGCACAGATACGCAGTATTTT | CASTPPGTDTQYF
TRBJ2-3 | 13 | TRBV18 | . | . | TGTGCCAGCTCACCACCTAGCACAGATACGCAGTATTTT | CASSPPSTDTQYF
TRBJ1-1 | 14 | TRBV11-3 | TRBD1 | . | TGTGCCAGCAGCTCCCGGACAGGGAACACTGAAGCTTTCTTT | CASSSRTGNTEAFF
TRBJ2-3 | 13 | TRBV5-6 | TRBD2 | . | TGTGCCAGCAAGCGGGAGTACACAGATACGCAGTATTTT | CASKREYTDTQYF
TRBJ2-7 | 16 | TRBV7-2 | TRBD2 | . | TGTGCCAGCAGCCCCTGGGGGGGGAGGGCAGTGGAGGAGCAGTACTTC | CASSPWGGRAVEEQYF
TRBJ2-2 | 17 | TRBV4-2 | TRBD1 | once | TGTGCCAGCAGCCAAGATGTGGGCAGGGGGCACGCCGGGGAGCTGTTTTTT | CASSQDVGRGHAGELFF
TRBJ1-4 | 15 | TRBV28 | TRBD1 | once | TGTGCCAGCAGCCCGCGGGGACAGGGTGGTGAAAAACTGTTTTTT | CASSPRGQGGEKLFF
TRBJ1-1 | 13 | TRBV10-1 | TRBD1 | . | TGCGCCAGCAGCCTCAGGGGGGATACTGAAGCTTTCTTT | CASSLRGDTEAFF
TRBJ2-3 | 15 | TRBV28 | TRBD2 | few | TGTGCCAGCAGCAAGCGGGGGGGAAACACAGATACGCAGTATTTT | CASSKRGGNTDTQYF
TRBJ1-2 | 13 | TRBV2 | . | . | TGTGCCAGCAGGCTCAGGGTAAACTATGGCTACACCTTC | CASRLRVNYGYTF
TRBJ1-2 | 16 | TRBV11-2 | . | . | TGTGCCAGCAGCACCATCCGGACAGCGGAGTGGGGTGGCTACACCTTC | CASSTIRTAEWGGYTF